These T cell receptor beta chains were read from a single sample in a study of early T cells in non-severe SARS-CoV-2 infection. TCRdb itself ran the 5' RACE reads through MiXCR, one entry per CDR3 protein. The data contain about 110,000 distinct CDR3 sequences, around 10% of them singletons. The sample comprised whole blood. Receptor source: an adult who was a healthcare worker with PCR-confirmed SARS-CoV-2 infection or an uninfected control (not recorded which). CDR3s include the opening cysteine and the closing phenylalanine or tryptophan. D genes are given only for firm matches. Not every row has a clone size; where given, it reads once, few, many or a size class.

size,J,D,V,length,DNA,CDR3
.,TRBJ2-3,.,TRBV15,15,TGTGCCACCAGCAGATGGGACCGGCCGACAGATACGCAGTATTTT,CATSRWDRPTDTQYF
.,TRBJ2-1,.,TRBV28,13,TGTGCCAGCAGCCGCCCCGACAGAAATGAGCAGTTCTTC,CASSRPDRNEQFF
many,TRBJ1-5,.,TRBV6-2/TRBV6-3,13,TGTGCCAGCAGTTACCATAGCCATCAGCCCCAGCATTTT,CASSYHSHQPQHF
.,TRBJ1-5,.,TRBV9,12,TGTGCCAGCACTAAAAGAGGGCAGCCCCAGCATTTT,CASTKRGQPQHF
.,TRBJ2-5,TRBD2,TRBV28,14,TGTGCCAGCAGACAAGCGGGAGCAATGGGGACCCAGTACTTC,CASRQAGAMGTQYF
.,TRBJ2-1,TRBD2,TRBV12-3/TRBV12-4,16,TGTGCCAGCAATCCGTCCGGGACTAGCGGGAGGGGTGAGCAGTTCTTC,CASNPSGTSGRGEQFF
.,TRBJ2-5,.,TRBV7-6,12,TGTGCCAGCAGCCAATACCAAGAGACCCAGTACTTC,CASSQYQETQYF
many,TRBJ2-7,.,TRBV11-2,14,TGTGCCAGCAGCGGAGCGGGACAAGACTACGAGCAGTACTTC,CASSGAGQDYEQYF
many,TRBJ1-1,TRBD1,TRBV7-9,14,TGTGCCAGCAGCCTGGGACAGCAGAACACTGAAGCTTTCTTT,CASSLGQQNTEAFF
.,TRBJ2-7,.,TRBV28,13,TGTGCCAGCACCGTCGTCGGCCAGAACGAGCAGTACTTC,CASTVVGQNEQYF
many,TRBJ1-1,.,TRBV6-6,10,TGTGCTTATGGGCCGGGACCAGCTTTCTTT,CAYGPGPAFF
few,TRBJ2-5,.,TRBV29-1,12,TGCAGCGTCCGCCAGGTCCAAGAGACCCAGTACTTC,CSVRQVQETQYF
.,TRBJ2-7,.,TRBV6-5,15,TGTGCCAGCAGTTACTCTAGCTTCGGCTCCTACGAGCAGTACTTC,CASSYSSFGSYEQYF
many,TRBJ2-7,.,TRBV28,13,TGTGCCAGCAGCCATGGACGGTCCTACGAGCAGTACTTC,CASSHGRSYEQYF